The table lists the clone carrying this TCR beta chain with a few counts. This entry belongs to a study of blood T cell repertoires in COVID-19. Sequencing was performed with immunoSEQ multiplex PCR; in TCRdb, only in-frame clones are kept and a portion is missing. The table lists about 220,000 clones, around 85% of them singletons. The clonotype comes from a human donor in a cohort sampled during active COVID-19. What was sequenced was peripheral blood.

This CDR3 reads CASSAEAGANYGYTF. DNA of the CDR3: TGTGCCAGCAGTGCGGAGGCAGGAGCTAACTATGGCTACACCTTC. The chain is built from TRBV2 and TRBJ1-2, with unresolved D. The V end was cut by 4 bases, the J end by 0 bases, with 12 bases between. Germline V CDR1 and CDR2: SNHLY, FYNNEI. This CDR3 spans 15 amino acids.